This record covers a single T cell receptor (beta chain). Profiling relied on immunoSEQ multiplex PCR, and the TCRdb table lists in-frame clones only, not all of them. The sample has approximately 490,000 clones; approximately 91% are singletons. The data were taken from a study of blood T cell repertoires in COVID-19. All enrollees were roughly 18 to 89 years old and from about 25 US areas. CDR3 length: 12 amino acids. Germline-derived CDR1 and CDR2 are SGHTA and FQGNSA. Trimming took 5 bases from V and 8 from J, leaving 10 bases between them. This chain joins TRBV7-2 and TRBJ2-1; D is possibly TRBD2 (6 bases). The sequenced sample was PBMCs or T cells enriched from blood (not recorded which). The sequence came from a woman aged 60-70 years who had recovered from COVID-19. The DNA for the CDR3 is TGTGCCAGCAGCGTCACTAGCTATGAGCAGTTCTTC. This sequence encodes CASSVTSYEQFF.